This T cell receptor beta chain stems from a study of regulatory T cells in long-lasting Graves disease. Time point here: newly diagnosed GD, antithyroid drugs for less than 3 months. From RNA extracted from PBMCs, the TCR library was made. There are many counts of this clonotype. Trimming removed 0 bases at V and 4 bases at J, with 10 bases between. Germline V CDR1 and CDR2: SQVTM, ANQGSEA. The CDR3 length is 13 residues. According to the study, TCR beta libraries were built with iRepertoire HTBI primers and CDR3-region Arm-PCR. TCRdb redid the calling of the multiplex PCR reads with MiXCR, one entry per CDR3 protein. The data hold about 540,000 distinct CDR3 sequences, with roughly 12% observed a single time. This sample was also put to use in a study of T cells in Graves' hyperthyroidism and ophthalmopathy.

This receptor was obtained from a man in his thirties or forties with Graves disease. V and J are TRBV29-1 and TRBJ2-7; the D is unclear. This material consisted of peripheral blood mononuclear cells (PBMCs), taken at new diagnosis, from a patient treated with antithyroid drugs. The CDR3 DNA follows: TGCAGCGTTGAAGATCAAAGCCATTACGAGCAGTACTTC. This gives the protein CSVEDQSHYEQYF.